This TCR beta chain was recovered during a study of T-cell reconstitution after alpha-beta-depleted transplantation in children. Study findings and constraints: Expanded graft clones, several hundred of them, were reportedly the source of alpha-beta T cells about two months after transplant.

Trimming removed 5 bases from V and 3 bases from J, with 10 bases in between. The CDR3 is 13 residues long. This clonotype occurred a few times. The antigen remains unidentified. The TCRbeta library was prepared with unique molecular identifiers. Via MiXCR, TCRdb re-called the PCR reads, giving one row per CDR3 protein. The data contain 300,000 or so distinct CDR3 sequences, roughly 25% of them singletons. V is TRBV12-3 or TRBV12-4 and J is TRBJ1-2, with D tentatively TRBD1 (6 bases). The sequence derives from a male patient between 5 and 17 years old who had a stem cell transplant for acute lymphoblastic leukemia, so the T cells may come from the graft donor. Sequences were derived from PBMCs, mostly from graft donor cells, sampled 180 days after TCRalphabeta/CD19-depleted stem cell transplant. This CDR3 is CASSTTGYYGYTF. In nucleotides, the CDR3 is TGTGCCAGCAGTACTACAGGGTACTATGGCTACACCTTC.